This T cell receptor (beta chain) was identified in a study of cytomegalovirus exposure and HLA in healthy donors (dated by TCRdb to about 2017). At the level of the whole study: In an earlier analysis of approximately 500 of the donors, roughly 300 Gb of sequence data and just under 120 million unique TCR beta sequences from about 179 million T cells were reported. An early release covering 550 to 700 HLA-typed donors comprised about 300 gigabases of sequencing data and 85 million or so unique TCR sequences. Of the roughly 430 genotyped donors, approximately 82% fell in the genetic ancestry cluster associated with self-reported Caucasian donors. The study was designed to test whether signatures of past pathogen exposure could be identified by cataloging public T cell receptors. Using immunosequencing, the study profiled T cell repertoires from 640 or so subjects and related those repertoires to cytomegalovirus serostatus. Besides the first cohort of 500 to 700 subjects, a separate validation cohort made up of roughly 130 different subjects was used. To predict cytomegalovirus infection status, the study combined high-throughput TCR immunosequencing, statistical association of individual TCRs with disease status, and machine learning. A later analysis re-examined previously published TCR beta repertoires from more than 600 donors and added high-resolution HLA genotyping to investigate patterns of TCR occurrence. The later analysis used no new phenotypic data to find candidate immune exposures, relying instead on TCR beta sequences and their occurrence across donors. In an earlier analysis of around 540 of the donors, high-throughput TCR beta sequencing was used to judge whether each TCR beta V gene segment behaved as functional or pseudogenic. Donor age, sex, ethnicity and CMV serostatus were compiled alongside the repertoire data. A later genetic analysis used genome-wide SNP genotypes for about 60% of the 666 donors, treating that subset as a discovery cohort. All discovery cohort repertoires had been generated using a single sequencing platform. Class I and class II HLA loci were covered by the typing at four-digit resolution. The number of donors typed differed by locus, with 629-630 for A, B, C, DRB1 and DQB1, approximately 500 for DQA1, 600 to 610 for DPA1, and around 450 for DPB1. Because of strong linkage in the cohort, roughly five DR-DQ haplotypes were treated as single units for association and clustering. On average, approximately 250,000 unique TCR beta nucleotide sequences were sequenced per donor among a few hundred genotyped donors of the cohort, with roughly 18% of those sequences being non-productive.

Study-wide conclusions, independent of this receptor: A further reported finding was that TCR beta sequences accurately predicted the HLA-A and HLA-B alleles for most subjects in the first cohort. A later analysis found that TCR association rates varied across HLA loci, with DRB1 alleles showing the most associated TCRs and HLA-C alleles the fewest. The sequencing pipeline was judged likely to have produced a cluster of highly shared sequence variants as a technical artifact. The earlier analysis of 587 of the donors excluded approximately 17 rarely observed V segments, including chromosome 9 orphons, because counts were too low. An association between a missense DCLRE1C variant and V-gene and J-gene trimming of TCR beta chains was found in a later genetic analysis and replicated in an independent cohort. The only immune exposure information available for the cohort was CMV serostatus. According to a later genetic analysis, donors in an Asian-associated ancestry cluster had fewer N-insertions in productive TCRs than the approximately 630-donor mean. Linkage disequilibrium might explain the correlated functional status among segregating V segments, but an unknown experimental factor could not be excluded. The authors suggested that the approach could potentially be generalized to other disease states and immunological phenotypes. In this cohort, only TCR beta chains were sequenced, and detectable features were limited by the absence of alpha or paired-chain data. In vitro tests confirmed that a few of the cytomegalovirus-associated TCR beta chains recognize cytomegalovirus antigens. Several of the top co-occurrence clusters appeared to be linked to parvovirus B19, influenza, CMV and Epstein-Barr virus, according to a later analysis. Because HLA typing was missing for some donors at each locus, association tests included only the typed subset. The classifier was reported to diagnose cytomegalovirus status with high specificity and sensitivity in both the original and validation cohorts. Most TCR sequences were seen in very few donors, while some public TCRs were found in many individuals. According to a later analysis, most CMV-associated TCR beta chains appeared to be HLA-restricted, and the HLA associations seemed to be driven largely by CMV exposure. In the study, approximately 160 TCR beta chains were listed as associated with cytomegalovirus. A later analysis associated around 16,000 TCR beta sequences with specific HLA alleles at a false discovery rate of 0.05. Some IMGT-functional V segments, including TRBV6-2 and TRBV6-3, could not be distinguished by the 87-base-pair reads and were therefore excluded. In an earlier analysis of approximately 590 of the donors, most TCR beta V segments appeared in productive rearrangements about 87% or about 30% of the time, broadly matching IMGT annotations. When HLA alleles, especially DR and DQ, strongly co-occurred, TCR associations were difficult to assign to individual alleles. The presence/absence analyses assumed that sequencing depth was roughly uniform across donors, and that assumption may not be true. In a later analysis, HLA-associated TCR beta chains were found to be more clonally expanded and to have lower generation probabilities than equally common non-associated chains.

The CDR3 holds 13 amino acids from the cysteine to the phenylalanine. Only CDR3 DNA remains: 39 bases, in frame from the first base. V and J lose 6 bases and 5 bases, and a span of 11 bases separates them. From the germline V gene (reference sequence), CDR1 is LNHDA and CDR2 is SQIVND. Library preparation used the immunoSEQ multiplex PCR assay. A mixture of 60 forward primers for TCR Vbeta segments and 13 reverse primers for TCR Jbeta segments was used in the multiplex PCR. Amplification of the CDR3 region of rearranged TCR beta genes was performed with a multiplex PCR assay on genomic DNA. On the Illumina HiSeq System, the amplified TCR beta libraries were sequenced as 87-base-pair reads. The paper's data handling went like this. A later analysis tallied approximately 87 million unique TCR beta chains across the 600 to 700 repertoires, and about 10 million of those chains were shared by two or more donors. A nearest-neighbor algorithm error-corrected the raw reads and collapsed the reads into unique sequences, merging closely related sequences to remove PCR and sequencing errors. To assign V, D and J gene segments, CDR3 sequences were aligned to IMGT reference sequences. Each retained sequence needed at least a six-nucleotide match to both a V gene segment and a J gene segment. Rearrangements were called productive when the CDR3 lacked stop codons and stayed in frame with V and J; all others were non-productive. Following IMGT convention, CDR3 was defined as the stretch from the second conserved V-encoded cysteine up to the conserved J-encoded phenylalanine. The earlier analysis of some 600 of the donors excluded sequences that lacked an unambiguous match to a single V gene segment. An earlier analysis of a few hundred of the donors classified V segments as functional when productive rearrangements were above 56.7% and as segregating when the standard deviation between donors was above 5%. A statistical classification framework was built to diagnose cytomegalovirus status from the catalog of TCR beta chain sequences. In a later analysis, V and J genes were assigned by comparing TCR nucleotide sequences against IMGT/GENE-DB human TR gene sequences. The TCRdist pipeline was used in a later analysis to assign CDR3 sequences and most-parsimonious VDJ recombination scenarios. In a later analysis, each TCR beta chain was defined by its CDR3 amino acid sequence together with its V-gene family, and reads without a unique V-gene family were excluded. In a later analysis, some 600 highly shared, low-generation-probability nucleotide sequences were removed to address suspected cross-contamination and a sequencing artifact. In a later analysis, a clonal expansion index for each public chain was calculated from normalized within-repertoire ranks of inferred template counts. In a later analysis, generation probabilities were computed using a VDJ recombination model fitted to out-of-frame rearrangements, and the results were checked against IGoR. A later analysis scored TCR-TCR, TCR-HLA and TCR-CMV co-occurrence with hypergeometric tests, applying a repertoire-size bias correction to TCR pairs. A later analysis estimated false discovery rates by permuting HLA or CMV assignments 20 times. In a later analysis, co-occurring TCRs were grouped using DBSCAN, and TCRdist sequence similarity was added for clustering within HLA-allele-positive subsets. For co-occurrence clustering, repertoires with fewer than 30,000 or more than 120,000 public chains were excluded, along with 5 or 6 repertoires with anomalous nucleotide sharing. TCRdb holds this immuneACCESS table with in-frame rearrangements only. Some clones are missing; in checked studies, unresolved V genes explain under half, and the rest has no known cause. The V and J calls and the clone size are those of that table, but D and trimming were determined from the DNA. The sample yields roughly 120,000 clones; more than 70% were counted once. The ten largest account for under 1.2% of the sample.

This clone was counted a few times. This receptor's antigen is unknown. No base qualities exist here, and no much larger clone lies one base off it. The cohort consisted of 670 or so healthy bone marrow donors. At the time of sampling, all cohort members were nominally healthy, though unrecorded immune exposures were likely present. CMV serostatus was positive for almost 300 and negative for about half of the 666 cohort members, and was not recorded for this donor. A peripheral blood sample was collected from each donor, and TCR beta sequencing was performed on peripheral blood mononuclear cells. Genomic DNA extraction from the blood cell samples was performed with the Qiagen DNeasy Blood Extraction Kit.

This chain joins TRBV19 to TRBJ1-5; no D gene call is confident. The source of this sequence is a human donor in good health. The sequenced sample consisted of PBMCs. Here the CDR3 is given as CASSLRWDQPQHF. The DNA sequence is as follows: TGTGCCAGTAGCCTCAGGTGGGATCAGCCCCAGCATTTT.